The 5 T cell receptor beta chains reported below all come from one sample, sequenced in a study of blood T cell repertoires in COVID-19. TCRdb's copy holds only in-frame clones and misses some; the assay was immunoSEQ multiplex PCR. The sample records 150,000 to 200,000 clones, roughly 87% being singletons. The specimen was PBMCs or T cells enriched from blood (not recorded which). All receptors come from a human donor with acute COVID-19. The donor label of this sample is uncertain.

The genes are TRBV9 and TRBJ2-5; 10 nucleotides agree with TRBD2. Germline-derived CDR1 and CDR2 are SGDLS and YYNGEE. J was trimmed by 5 bases and V by 4 bases; bases with no gene match: 11. CDR3 size: 16 residues. CDR3 sequence (DNA): TGTGCCAGCAGCCCGACCCTCCAGCGGGGGGGGGAGACCCAGTACTTC. Its protein is CASSPTLQRGGETQYF.

The J gene is TRBJ1-5, the V gene TRBV9; D not certain. The germline V and J ends were trimmed by 1 base and 7 bases, with 9 bases remaining between them. Germline CDR1 and CDR2: SGDLS and YYNGEE. The CDR3 has 13 residues. CDR3 sequence reads: CASSVTPGQPQHF. CDR3 nucleotide sequence: TGTGCCAGCAGCGTAACGCCGGGGCAGCCCCAGCATTTT.

The chain is built from TRBV27 and TRBJ1-1; D call uncertain. V dropped 4 bases and J dropped 2 bases, with 11 bases sitting between them. Germline CDR1 and CDR2: MNHEY and SMNVEV (reference sequence). The CDR3 is 14 amino acids. As DNA, the CDR3 is TGTGCCAGCAGTTGGAGAGCTACAAACACTGAAGCTTTCTTT. Translated: CASSWRATNTEAFF.

This clone occurred once. The chain has TRBV5-1 and TRBJ2-3; possibly TRBD1 for D (5 bases). CDR3 length: 15 amino acids. From germline, CDR1 is SGHRS and CDR2 YFSETQ. Trimming stripped 0 bases from V and 0 bases from J, with 8 bases between. Here the CDR3 DNA reads TGCGCCAGCAGCTTGGCCAGGGCTAGCACAGATACGCAGTATTTT. It is translated as CASSLARASTDTQYF.

V is TRBV5-4 and J is TRBJ1-2, with a weak D call TRBD1 (5 bases). The length of the CDR3 is 11 residues. Germline V gene data show CDR1 as SGHNT and CDR2 as YYREEE (reference sequence). V dropped 9 bases and J dropped 1 base, with 7 bases sitting between them. The CDR3 nucleotides are TGTGCCATCCAGGGTAACTATGGCTACACCTTC. It yields the protein CAIQGNYGYTF.